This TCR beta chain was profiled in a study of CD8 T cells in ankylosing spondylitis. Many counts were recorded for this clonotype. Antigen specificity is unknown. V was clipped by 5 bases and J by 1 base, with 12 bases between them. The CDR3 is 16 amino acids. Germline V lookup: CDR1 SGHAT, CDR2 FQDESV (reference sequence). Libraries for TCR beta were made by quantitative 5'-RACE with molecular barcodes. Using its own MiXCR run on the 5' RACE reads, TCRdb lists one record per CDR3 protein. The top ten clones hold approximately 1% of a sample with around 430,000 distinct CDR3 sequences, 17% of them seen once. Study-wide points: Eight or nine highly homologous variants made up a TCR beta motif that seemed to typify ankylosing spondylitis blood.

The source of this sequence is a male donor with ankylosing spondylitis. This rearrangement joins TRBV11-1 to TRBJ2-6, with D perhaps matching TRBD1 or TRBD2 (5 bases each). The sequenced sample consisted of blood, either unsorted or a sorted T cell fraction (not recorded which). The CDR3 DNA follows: TGTGCCAGCAGCCGGGACGACACGTCTGGGGCCAACGTCCTGACTTTC. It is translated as CASSRDDTSGANVLTF.